This T cell receptor (beta chain) was identified in a study of cytomegalovirus exposure and HLA in healthy donors. As for this clone: The antigen remains unidentified.

The CDR3 runs to 15 residues. Germline-derived CDR1 and CDR2 are MNHEY and SVGAGI. The germline V and J ends were trimmed by 6 bases and 4 bases, with 15 bases remaining between them. Findings and limits, study-wide: The study put under 200 TCR beta chains on its list as cytomegalovirus-associated.

Clones were read by immunoSEQ multiplex PCR, and TCRdb kept only the in-frame ones, dropping some. The profile covers more than 95,000 clones, with roughly 95% appearing a single time and approximately 1.5% taken by the ten largest. Sequencing input: PBMCs. V usage is TRBV6-5 and J usage is TRBJ1-4; no definite D call. This clonotype originated in a man younger than 35 in good health and CMV-seronegative. The CDR3, as DNA: TGTGCCAGCAGCTCCCCCGCGAAGTATAATGAAAAACTGTTTTTT. Amino acids: CASSSPAKYNEKLFF.